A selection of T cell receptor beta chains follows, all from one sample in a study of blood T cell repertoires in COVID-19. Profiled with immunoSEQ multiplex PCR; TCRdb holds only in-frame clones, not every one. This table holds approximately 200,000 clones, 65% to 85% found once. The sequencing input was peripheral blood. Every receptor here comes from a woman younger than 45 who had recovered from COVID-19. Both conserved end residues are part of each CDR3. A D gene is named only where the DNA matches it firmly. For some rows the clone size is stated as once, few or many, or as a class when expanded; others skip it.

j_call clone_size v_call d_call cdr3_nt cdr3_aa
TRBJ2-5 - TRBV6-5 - TGTGCCAGCAGGGCCCTCGGGTTGGAGACCCAGTACTTC CASRALGLETQYF
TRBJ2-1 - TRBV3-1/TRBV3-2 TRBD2 TGTGCCAGCAGCCAGAGTCTCGGAGCGGGAGGGACCCCCTCCTACAATGAGCAGTTCTTC CASSQSLGAGGTPSYNEQFF
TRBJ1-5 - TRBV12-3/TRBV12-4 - TGTGCCAGCAGTTTCACGAGCGCTCAGCCCCAGCATTTT CASSFTSAQPQHF
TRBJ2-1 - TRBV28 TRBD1 TGTGCCAGCGCGGGACAGGCCAACAATGAGCAGTTCTTC CASAGQANNEQFF
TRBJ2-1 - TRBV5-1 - TGCGCCAGCAGCTTGCTTTCAGCGGGCCTCAATGAGCAGTTCTTC CASSLLSAGLNEQFF
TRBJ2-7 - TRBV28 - TGTGCCAGCAGTTTATCCGCTGGAGCATCCTACGAGCAGTACTTC CASSLSAGASYEQYF
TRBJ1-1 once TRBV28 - TGTGCCAGCAGTTTGCGACGGGTGGAACAAGAAGCTTTCTTT CASSLRRVEQEAFF
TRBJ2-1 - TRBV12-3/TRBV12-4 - TGTGCCAGCAGTTTGGACCGGGGAAATGAGCAGTTCTTC CASSLDRGNEQFF
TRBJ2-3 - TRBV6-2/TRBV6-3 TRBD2 TGTGCCAGCAGCCCCTCGGGGGGGGATACGCAGTATTTT CASSPSGGDTQYF
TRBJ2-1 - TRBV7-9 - TGTGCCAGCAGCTTACCCGACGGAGGCTCCTACAATGAGCAGTTCTTC CASSLPDGGSYNEQFF
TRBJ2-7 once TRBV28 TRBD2 TGTGCCAGCAGTTTATACGGGCGCGGGAGGGGCGAGCAGTACTTC CASSLYGRGRGEQYF
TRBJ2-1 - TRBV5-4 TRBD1 TGTGCCAGCAGCCAAGCGGTTAATGACAGGGTGGAGTTCTTC CASSQAVNDRVEFF
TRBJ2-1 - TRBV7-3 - TGTGCCAGCAGAAAAGGGGGGGATTCTAGGTACAATGAGCAGTTCTTC CASRKGGDSRYNEQFF
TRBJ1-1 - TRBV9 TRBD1 TGTGCCAGCAGCGACAGACAGGGCTCTGAAGCTTTCTTT CASSDRQGSEAFF
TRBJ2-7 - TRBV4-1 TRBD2 TGCGCCAGCAGCCACCCCCAGGCGGGAGACGAGCAGTACTTC CASSHPQAGDEQYF
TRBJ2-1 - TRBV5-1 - TGCGCCAGCAGCTTGGAGGGACATTCCCTAGGCAATGAGCAGTTCTTC CASSLEGHSLGNEQFF
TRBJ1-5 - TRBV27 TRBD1 TGTGCCAGCAGTTGGGACAGTTATCAGCCCCAGCATTTT CASSWDSYQPQHF
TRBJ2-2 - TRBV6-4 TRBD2 TGTGCCAGCGGGGAGCGGGAGGGGGTAAACACCGGGGAGCTGTTTTTT CASGEREGVNTGELFF
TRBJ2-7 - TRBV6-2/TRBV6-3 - TGTGCCAGCAGTTACCCGGGCTACGAGCAGTACTTC CASSYPGYEQYF
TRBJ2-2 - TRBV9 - TGTGCCAGCAGCGTAGAGGGGGGGACGACCGGGGAGCTGTTTTTT CASSVEGGTTGELFF
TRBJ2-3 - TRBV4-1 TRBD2 TGCGCCAGCAGCCAAGATACTCGACTAGCTAGCACAGATACGCAGTATTTT CASSQDTRLASTDTQYF
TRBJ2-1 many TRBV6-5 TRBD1 TGTGCCAGCAGGAGGACAGGCCGGAACAATGAGCAGTTCTTC CASRRTGRNNEQFF
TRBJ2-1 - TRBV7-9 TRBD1 TGTGCCAGCAGCCCTAAGGCCGGGACAGGTTTTTACAATGAGCAGTTCTTC CASSPKAGTGFYNEQFF
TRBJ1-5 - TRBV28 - TGTGCCAGCAACAGCCAGCCCCAGCATTTT CASNSQPQHF
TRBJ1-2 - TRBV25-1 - TGTGCCAGCAGTGAATCCTCGTCAGGGAACTATGGCTACACCTTC CASSESSSGNYGYTF
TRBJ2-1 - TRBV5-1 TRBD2 TGCGCCAGCCGCCTAACCTTACTAGCGAACAATGAGCAGTTCTTC CASRLTLLANNEQFF
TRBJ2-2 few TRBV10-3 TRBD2 TGTGCCCTCGGGGACTACAACACCGGGGAGCTGTTTTTT CALGDYNTGELFF
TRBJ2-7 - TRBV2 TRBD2 TGTGCCAGCAGTCTTAGCGGGAGTAGCTACGAGCAGTACTTC CASSLSGSSYEQYF
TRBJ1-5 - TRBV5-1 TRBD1 TGCGCCAGCAGCCCGGGGACAGGGGGCGGTCAGCCCCAGCATTTT CASSPGTGGGQPQHF
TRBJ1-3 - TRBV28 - TGTGCCAGCATTTTCTCCTCTGGAAACACCATATATTTT CASIFSSGNTIYF
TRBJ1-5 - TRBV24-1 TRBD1 TGTGCCACCAGAGACAGGGAAGATCAGCCCCAGCATTTT CATRDREDQPQHF
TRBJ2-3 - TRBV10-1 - TGCGCCAGCAGCGGGGTCCGGGCGGGATCATTCTCAGATACGCAGTATTTT CASSGVRAGSFSDTQYF
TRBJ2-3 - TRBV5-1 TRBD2 TGCGCCAGCAGCAGCCCCGGCACTAGCGGGAGTTCTGACACAGATACGCAGTATTTT CASSSPGTSGSSDTDTQYF
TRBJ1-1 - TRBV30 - TGTGCCTGGAGTGTACTCGAGGGCGTGGGCACTGAAGCTTTCTTT CAWSVLEGVGTEAFF
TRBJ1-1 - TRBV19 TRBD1 TGTGCCAGTAGTGTCGGGACAGACCCTTTGGGATTGGGCACTGAAGCTTTCTTT CASSVGTDPLGLGTEAFF
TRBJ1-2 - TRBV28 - TGTGCCAGCAGTTTCGGGACACCGGCCTATGGCTACACCTTC CASSFGTPAYGYTF
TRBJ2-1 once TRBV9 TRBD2 TGTGCCAGCAGCGTAGGTGGACTAGCGGAGGCCAATGAGCAGTTCTTC CASSVGGLAEANEQFF
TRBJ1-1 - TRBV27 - TGTGCCAGCAGTTTGCGGGTTCGGAACACTGAAGCTTTCTTT CASSLRVRNTEAFF
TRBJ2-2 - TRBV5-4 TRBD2 TGTGCCAGCAGCTTGGTGGCTAGCGGGAACACCGGGGAGCTGTTTTTT CASSLVASGNTGELFF
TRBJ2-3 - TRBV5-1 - TGCGCCAGCAGCTTGGCAGGGGATCCGAACACAGATACGCAGTATTTT CASSLAGDPNTDTQYF
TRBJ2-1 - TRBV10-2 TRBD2 TGCGCCAGCAGTCCCCGGCGGGAGAAAGACAATGAGCAGTTCTTC CASSPRREKDNEQFF
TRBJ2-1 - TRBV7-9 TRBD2 TGTGCCAGCAGCGGGAGGGCGCCAGCCTACAATGAGCAGTTCTTC CASSGRAPAYNEQFF
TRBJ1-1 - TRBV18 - TGTGCCAGCTCACCGCTTAAAAGAGGACACATGAACACTGAAGCTTTCTTT CASSPLKRGHMNTEAFF
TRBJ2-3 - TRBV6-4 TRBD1 TGTGCCAGCAGTGACGAAGGGGGCTATACGCAGTATTTT CASSDEGGYTQYF
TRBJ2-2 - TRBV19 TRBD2 TGTGCCACCAAAGGCAGCGGGAGGCCGGCGACCGGGGAGCTGTTTTTT CATKGSGRPATGELFF
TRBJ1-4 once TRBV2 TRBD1 TGTGCCAGTAATCAGGGGGCTGAGGAAAAACTGTTTTTT CASNQGAEEKLFF